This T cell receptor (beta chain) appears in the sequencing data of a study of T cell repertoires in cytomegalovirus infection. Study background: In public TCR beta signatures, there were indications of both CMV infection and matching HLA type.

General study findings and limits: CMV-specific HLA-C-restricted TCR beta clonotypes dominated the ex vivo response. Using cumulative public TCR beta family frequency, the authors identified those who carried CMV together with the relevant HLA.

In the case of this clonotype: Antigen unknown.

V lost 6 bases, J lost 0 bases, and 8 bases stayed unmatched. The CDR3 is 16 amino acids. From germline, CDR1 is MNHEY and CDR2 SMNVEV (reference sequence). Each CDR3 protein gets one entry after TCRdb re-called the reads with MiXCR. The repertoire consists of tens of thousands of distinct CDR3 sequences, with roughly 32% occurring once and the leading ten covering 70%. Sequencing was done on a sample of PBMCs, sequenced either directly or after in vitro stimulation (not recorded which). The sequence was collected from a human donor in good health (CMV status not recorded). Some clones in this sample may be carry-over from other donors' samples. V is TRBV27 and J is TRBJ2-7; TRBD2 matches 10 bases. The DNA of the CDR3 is TGTGCCAGCAGCCCCAGAGCGGGGGGGAGCTCCTACGAGCAGTACTTC. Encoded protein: CASSPRAGGSSYEQYF.